The 22 T cell receptor beta chains below all came from one sample that was sequenced in a study of identical twins. Each CDR3 protein is one row after TCRdb ran MiXCR on the 5' RACE reads. The profile covers around 490,000 distinct CDR3 sequences, with about 16% appearing a single time and more than 0.4% taken by the ten largest. This sample also appeared in a second study, on yellow fever vaccine responses in identical twins.

Sequenced input: CD4+ T cells sorted from blood. These receptors were collected from a woman between 18 and 29 years old in good health.

The chain carries TRBV5-6 and TRBJ1-4; 9 bases agree with TRBD1. The V gene's germline CDR1 is SGHDT and CDR2 YYEEEE. This CDR3 has 14 amino acids. V dropped 5 bases and J dropped 7; count of bases not matched to a gene: 6. CDR3 sequence: CASRGTGFGEKLFF. In DNA, the CDR3 is TGTGCCAGCAGGGGGACAGGGTTTGGTGAAAAACTGTTTTTT.

The CDR3 DNA sequence: TGCGCCAGTCAGAAAATCGACACTGAAGCTTTCTTT. Its translation is CASQKIDTEAFF. The chain is built from TRBV5-1 and TRBJ1-1; no clear D. Germline V gene data show CDR1 as SGHRS and CDR2 as YFSETQ. The CDR3 is made up of 12 amino acids. Trimming removed 8 bases from V and 3 bases from J, with 11 bases in between.

At least ten counts were recorded for this clonotype. This chain uses TRBV7-2 with TRBJ2-7, with a possible D match to TRBD2 (6 bases). CDR3 size: 15 residues. Trimming pared 4 bases from V and 0 bases from J, leaving 13 bases between. Per germline, CDR1 SGHTA and CDR2 FQGNSA. In nucleotides, the CDR3 is TGTGCCAGCAGCTCCCCCGGGCGGGACTCCTACGAGCAGTACTTC. Residues: CASSSPGRDSYEQYF.

This clonotype was picked up many times. The chain employs TRBV11-2 and TRBJ2-3, with D unresolved. CDR3 size: 12 residues. Germline assignment: CDR1 SGHAT and CDR2 FQNNGV. The V end was cut by 4 bases, the J end by 1 base, with 3 bases between. Written as DNA, the CDR3 is TGTGCCAGCAGCTCCCGCACAGATACGCAGTATTTT. It codes for CASSSRTDTQYF.

V usage is TRBV12-5 and J usage is TRBJ2-1; 9 positions match TRBD2. Trimming took 0 bases from V and 11 from J; bases not matched to a gene: 11. Germline CDR1 and CDR2: LGHNT and FRNRAP. The CDR3 is made up of 16 amino acids. The CDR3 is CASGLVLAGGPRKQFF. The CDR3 nucleotides are TGTGCTAGTGGTTTGGTATTGGCGGGGGGGCCGAGAAAGCAGTTCTTC. Looking up the rest from reference TRBV12-5 and TRBJ2-1 gives the full variable domain: DARVTQTPRHKVTEMGQEVTMRCQPILGHNTVFWYRQTMMQGLELLAYFRNRAPLDDSGMPKDRFSAEMPDATLATLKIQPSEPRDSAVYFCASGLVLAGGPRKQFFGPGTRLTVL.

This clonotype showed up just a few times. V usage is TRBV19 and J usage is TRBJ1-5; D unresolved. The CDR3 is 13 amino acids. The V gene lost 8 bases and the J gene lost 6 bases, with 14 bases spanning the gap. Germline CDR1 reads LNHDA; CDR2 reads SQIVND (reference sequence). In DNA, the CDR3 is TGTGCCAGTGGGGAAGCCGGTTTTCAGCCCCAGCATTTT. It codes for CASGEAGFQPQHF.

This clonotype was recorded a few times. V usage is TRBV14 and J usage is TRBJ2-2; a possible D gene is TRBD1 (6 bases). In germline, CDR1 is SGHDN, CDR2 FVKESK. V was pared by 4 bases and J by 5 bases, with 14 bases between. CDR3 length: 15 amino acids. CDR3 sequence: CASSPRTARTGELFF. In DNA, the CDR3 is TGTGCCAGCAGCCCCCGGACAGCAAGGACCGGGGAGCTGTTTTTT.

This chain joins TRBV28 and TRBJ2-1; D may be TRBD1 or TRBD2 (5 bases each). This CDR3 is built from 17 residues. The V end was cut by 8 bases, the J end by 1 base, with 21 bases between. Germline V lookup: CDR1 MDHEN, CDR2 SYDVKM. The DNA of the CDR3 is TGTGCCAGCGCTATAAGGCTTGAGGGGCGATCCTACAATGAGCAGTTCTTC. Its translation: CASAIRLEGRSYNEQFF.

This clonotype was found many times. This rearrangement joins TRBV20-1 to TRBJ2-1, with D unclear. Germline V lookup: CDR1 DFQATT, CDR2 SNEGSKA (reference sequence). The ends were cut back, 3 bases at V and 0 bases at J, with 9 bases in the middle. The CDR3 runs 14 residues. CDR3 protein: CSASLRSSYNEQFF. The DNA of the CDR3 is TGCAGTGCTAGCCTTCGGAGCTCCTACAATGAGCAGTTCTTC.

The chain joins TRBV5-1 to TRBJ2-2; 11 bases fit TRBD2. The length of the CDR3 is 19 residues. J gave up 4 bases and V 3 bases, and 14 bases lay outside the gene matches. Germline CDR1 SGHRS, CDR2 YFSETQ. In nucleotides, the CDR3 is TGCGCCAGCAGCTCCGGACTAGCGGGCCTTTTACGGAGCACCGGGGAGCTGTTTTTT. Translated, it gives CASSSGLAGLLRSTGELFF.

This clonotype turned up a few times. The genes are TRBV7-9 and TRBJ2-1; D ambiguous. This CDR3 comprises 16 residues. The germline gives CDR1 SEHNR, CDR2 FQNEAQ (reference sequence). V lost 5 bases to trimming and J lost 9 bases, with 23 bases between them. In nucleotides, the CDR3 is TGTGCCAGCAGCCCCCCGGCGAGAGTCTCTCCCGGTGAGCAGTTCTTC. Translating it yields CASSPPARVSPGEQFF. Drawing the rest from reference TRBV7-9 and TRBJ2-1, the complete variable domain is DTGVSQNPRHKITKRGQNVTFRCDPISEHNRLYWYRQTLGQGPEFLTYFQNEAQLEKSRLLSDRFSAERPKGSFSTLEIQRTEQGDSAMYLCASSPPARVSPGEQFFGPGTRLTVL.

This clonotype was seen a handful of times. The chain links TRBV5-1 to TRBJ2-2; 8 nucleotides line up with TRBD2. Unmatched junction bases numbered 8, after V lost 4 bases and J lost 0 bases. Germline CDR1 is SGHRS and CDR2 is YFSETQ. The CDR3 has 17 residues. In DNA form, the CDR3 reads TGCGCCAGCAGCCCGCTCGGCGGGAGGCCGAACACCGGGGAGCTGTTTTTT. Amino acids: CASSPLGGRPNTGELFF.

This clonotype has at least ten counts. The J gene is TRBJ2-3, the V gene TRBV4-1; tentatively, D is TRBD2 (6 bases). The germline V and J ends were trimmed by 1 base and 4 bases, with 15 bases remaining between them. Germline CDR1 reads MGHRA; CDR2 reads YSYEKL. The CDR3 has 16 amino acids. CDR3 nucleotides: TGCGCCAGCAGCCAAGTGTTGACTAGTGATGCAGATACGCAGTATTTT. The encoded protein is CASSQVLTSDADTQYF.

The chain is built from TRBV20-1 and TRBJ2-1, with 7 bases aligning to TRBD2. Germline lookup yields CDR1 DFQATT and CDR2 SNEGSKA (reference sequence). The CDR3 is 14 amino acids. Losses at the gene ends were 4 bases for V and 6 bases for J; bases not matched to a gene: 9. DNA for the CDR3: TGCAGTGCTATAGGGCGGGAGTACCGCAATGAGCAGTTCTTC. Translating it yields CSAIGREYRNEQFF.

This clonotype has ten or more counts. The chain uses TRBV29-1 and TRBJ2-6; no reliable D call. With 2 bases removed from V and 0 bases from J, the gap between germline ends came to 11 bases. Germline CDR1 and CDR2: SQVTM and ANQGSEA. The CDR3 length is 16 residues. In DNA, the CDR3 is TGCAGCGTTGAAAGTGTAGTGAGCTCTGGGGCCAACGTCCTGACTTTC. It translates to CSVESVVSSGANVLTF.

The CDR3 sequence: CATSDRIAGSSYNEQFF. The CDR3 region has the DNA TGTGCCACCAGTGATCGAATAGCGGGGAGCTCCTACAATGAGCAGTTCTTC. V is TRBV24-1 and J is TRBJ2-1; TRBD2 matches 8 bases. The CDR3 is 17 residues long. Germline-derived CDR1 and CDR2 are KGHDR and SFDVKD. With V trimmed by 3 bases and J by 0 bases, 6 bases remained unmatched.

At least ten counts were recorded for this clonotype. The chain is built from TRBV5-1 and TRBJ2-5; tentative D call: TRBD2 (6 bases). CDR3 size: 12 residues. V was pared by 6 bases and J by 5 bases, with 11 bases between. CDR1 is SGHRS, CDR2 YFSETQ, per germline. This CDR3 is CASTWDSETQYF. Here the CDR3 DNA reads TGCGCCAGCACCTGGGACTCGGAGACCCAGTACTTC.

This clonotype was seen a few times. The rearrangement uses TRBV20-1 and TRBJ2-3, with D perhaps TRBD1 or TRBD2 (5 bases each). Trimming took 5 bases from V and 0 from J, leaving 12 bases between them. There are 14 residues in the CDR3. Germline values: CDR1 DFQATT, CDR2 SNEGSKA (reference sequence). CDR3 in DNA: TGCAGTGCTCTGAGGGGCGCCAGCACAGATACGCAGTATTTT. Translated, it gives CSALRGASTDTQYF.

A few counts support this clonotype. V is TRBV19 and J is TRBJ2-6; D might be TRBD1 or TRBD2, each matching 7 bases. CDR1 is LNHDA, CDR2 SQIVND, per germline (reference sequence). V lost 5 bases and J lost 4, with 15 bases in between. The CDR3 length is 16 residues. The CDR3 here is CASSPGGESGANVLTF. The DNA of the CDR3 is TGTGCCAGTAGTCCAGGGGGGGAATCCGGGGCCAACGTCCTGACTTTC.

Many counts were recorded for this clonotype. The J gene is TRBJ2-3, the V gene TRBV12-3 or TRBV12-4, with 10 bases aligning to TRBD2. There are 16 residues in the CDR3. V trimming: 2 bases; J trimming: 4 bases; junction bases outside the gene matches: 6. The CDR3 here is CASSLRASGSADTQYF. CDR3 sequence (DNA): TGTGCCAGCAGTTTACGGGCTAGCGGGAGCGCAGATACGCAGTATTTT.

The chain links TRBV11-2 to TRBJ1-2; D is undetermined. Germline CDR1 and CDR2: SGHAT and FQNNGV. This CDR3 is 15 amino acids long. Trimming pared 1 base from V and 0 bases from J, leaving 9 bases between. The CDR3 is CASSLVRAPNYGYTF. CDR3 coding DNA: TGTGCCAGCAGCTTAGTTAGGGCTCCTAACTATGGCTACACCTTC. Together with reference TRBV11-2 and TRBJ1-2, the CDR3 gives the full variable domain: EAGVAQSPRYKIIEKRQSVAFWCNPISGHATLYWYQQILGQGPKLLIQFQNNGVVDDSQLPKDRFSAERLKGVDSTLKIQPAKLEDSAVYLCASSLVRAPNYGYTFGSGTRLTVV.

In its sample, this clonotype was seen a few times. The chain recombines TRBV25-1 with TRBJ1-5; 7 bases are shared with TRBD1. CDR1 is MGHDK, CDR2 SYGVNS, per germline. With V trimmed by 1 base and J by 7 bases, 4 bases remained unmatched. This CDR3 contains 14 residues. As DNA, the CDR3 is TGTGCCAGCAGTGAATCTCAGGGGGGACAGCCCCAGCATTTT. Translation gives CASSESQGGQPQHF.